Below are 24 T cell receptor beta chains sequenced from a single sample in a study of cytomegalovirus exposure and HLA in healthy donors. Sequencing used immunoSEQ multiplex PCR; TCRdb keeps in-frame clones, though not all of them. Found here are roughly 68,000 clones, around nine tenths of them singletons; the top ten hold around 1.5%. The sequenced sample was PBMCs. These receptors originate from a woman aged 18-29 years in good health and CMV-seronegative.

The chain recombines TRBV6-4 with TRBJ1-3; D not resolved. V was shortened by 3 bases and J by 7 bases, with 22 bases between the two germline ends. Germline V gene lookup returns CDR1 MRHNA and CDR2 SNTAGT. CDR3 length equals 17 residues. The CDR3 protein is CASSDSGVRRLGNTIYF. As DNA, the CDR3 is TGTGCCAGCAGTGATTCAGGTGTCAGGCGCCTTGGGAACACCATATATTTT.

V is TRBV5-8 and J is TRBJ1-1; D uncertain. Germline CDR1 reads SGHTS; CDR2 reads YDEGEE. The length of the CDR3 is 13 residues. The V end was cut by 6 bases, the J end by 4 bases, with 13 bases between. The CDR3 loop reads CASTRRGITEAFF. CDR3 in DNA: TGTGCCAGCACTCGACGAGGGATCACTGAAGCTTTCTTT.

V is TRBV7-9 and J is TRBJ2-3; D may be TRBD1 (5 bases). Germline loops: CDR1 SEHNR, CDR2 FQNEAQ (reference sequence). This CDR3 is built from 16 residues. Trimming pared 5 bases from V and 0 bases from J, leaving 15 bases between. The CDR3 protein is CASSKEQATSTDTQYF. The CDR3 DNA follows: TGTGCCAGCAGCAAGGAACAGGCGACTAGCACAGATACGCAGTATTTT.

This chain uses TRBV5-1 with TRBJ2-1; 10 bases line up with TRBD1. V was clipped by 0 bases and J by 1 base; unmatched bases: 4. Germline CDR1 SGHRS, CDR2 YFSETQ. This CDR3 contains 17 residues. Here the CDR3 reads CASSLVPGQGSYNEQFF. The CDR3, as DNA: TGCGCCAGCAGCTTGGTACCGGGACAGGGGTCCTACAATGAGCAGTTCTTC.

This chain links TRBV2 with TRBJ2-7; possibly TRBD1 for D (6 bases). Germline CDR1 and CDR2: SNHLY and FYNNEI. The length of the CDR3 is 14 residues. The V and J ends lost 6 bases and 4 bases respectively, with 16 bases between them. CDR3 nucleotides: TGTGCCAGCAGGATATCAGGGGCAAAATACGAGCAGTACTTC. Amino acids: CASRISGAKYEQYF. Combining the CDR3 with reference TRBV2 and TRBJ2-7 gives the whole variable domain EPEVTQTPSHQVTQMGQEVILRCVPISNHLYFYWYRQILGQKVEFLVSFYNNEISEKSEIFDDQFSVERPDGSNFTLKIRSTKLEDSAMYFCASRISGAKYEQYFGPGTRLTVT.

This clone has a handful of counts. The rearrangement links TRBV4-3 to TRBJ2-6; possible D gene TRBD2, 5 bases. The CDR3 consists of 16 residues. Germline V CDR1 and CDR2: LGHNA, YSLEER. V lost 4 bases and J lost 4, with 14 bases in between. The CDR3 nucleotides read TGCGCCAGCAGCCCAGAAGGAGGTGAGGGGGCCAACGTCCTGACTTTC. It encodes CASSPEGGEGANVLTF.

The V and J genes are TRBV6-5 and TRBJ2-1, with TRBD2 matching over 7 bases. V trimming: 1 base; J trimming: 3 bases; junction bases outside the gene matches: 3. This CDR3 region has 15 residues. Germline CDR1 MNHEY, CDR2 SVGAGI. In DNA, the CDR3 is TGTGCCAGCAGTTACTTGGGAGGGGTCTACAATGAGCAGTTCTTC. It is translated as CASSYLGGVYNEQFF.

V gene TRBV5-1 combines with J gene TRBJ2-7; 9 bases match TRBD2. V lost 4 bases to trimming and J lost 7 bases; unmatched junction nucleotides: 9. The length of the CDR3 is 14 residues. CDR1 SGHRS and CDR2 YFSETQ come from the germline V gene. This CDR3 reads CASSRREGPGEQYF. For the CDR3, the DNA is TGCGCCAGCAGCAGGCGGGAGGGCCCTGGAGAGCAGTACTTC.

This chain links TRBV19 with TRBJ2-1, with TRBD2 identical over 8 bases. The length of the CDR3 is 15 residues. V was clipped by 4 bases and J by 4 bases; unmatched bases: 6. From germline, CDR1 is LNHDA and CDR2 SQIVND (reference sequence). In DNA form, the CDR3 reads TGTGCCAGTAGTACGTTAGCGGGGCCTTACAATGAGCAGTTCTTC. Protein sequence: CASSTLAGPYNEQFF. Using reference TRBV19 and TRBJ2-1 for the parts outside the CDR3, the full variable domain is DGGITQSPKYLFRKEGQNVTLSCEQNLNHDAMYWYRQDPGQGLRLIYYSQIVNDFQKGDIAEGYSVSREKKESFPLTVTSAQKNPTAFYLCASSTLAGPYNEQFFGPGTRLTVL.

The CDR3 is CASSAGQGAYGYTF. DNA of the CDR3: TGTGCCAGCAGCGCGGGACAGGGGGCCTATGGCTACACCTTC. The V gene is TRBV9, the J gene TRBJ1-2; 12 bases are a match to TRBD1. CDR3 length: 14 amino acids. Germline V gives CDR1 SGDLS, CDR2 YYNGEE. Trimming removed 3 bases from V and 4 bases from J; junction bases left unmatched: 1.

The chain combines TRBV5-1 with TRBJ1-5; D not certain. The germline V gene has CDR1 SGHRS and CDR2 YFSETQ. Trimming shortened V by 0 bases and J by 2 bases, and 12 bases separated the two germline ends. The CDR3 spans 16 residues. The CDR3 coding sequence is TGCGCCAGCAGCTTGGGGGCACCCGGGGGCAATCAGCCCCAGCATTTT. Encoded protein: CASSLGAPGGNQPQHF.

The J gene is TRBJ2-2, the V gene TRBV11-2, with D possibly being TRBD1 (7 bases). Germline V gives CDR1 SGHAT, CDR2 FQNNGV. The CDR3 is made up of 15 amino acids. The V gene lost 0 bases and the J gene lost 6 bases, with 11 bases spanning the gap. CDR3 in amino acids: CASSLDGRGAGELFF. The CDR3 nucleotides are TGTGCCAGCAGCTTAGACGGCAGGGGGGCCGGGGAGCTGTTTTTT. Combining the CDR3 with reference TRBV11-2 and TRBJ2-2 gives the whole variable domain EAGVAQSPRYKIIEKRQSVAFWCNPISGHATLYWYQQILGQGPKLLIQFQNNGVVDDSQLPKDRFSAERLKGVDSTLKIQPAKLEDSAVYLCASSLDGRGAGELFFGEGSRLTVL.

Worth noting for this clone: A read error may produce the germline difference seen at one junction end. The J gene is TRBJ2-7, the V gene TRBV2; TRBD2 aligns across 10 bases. The CDR3 has 14 amino acids. Germline CDR1 and CDR2: SNHLY and FYNNEI. Written as DNA, the CDR3 is TGTGCCAGCAGCTCAGCGGCTAGCGGGGGAGCCGGACACTTC. It translates to CASSSAASGGAGHF.

The rearrangement links TRBV14 to TRBJ2-3, with unresolved D. Germline V gene lookup returns CDR1 SGHDN and CDR2 FVKESK. CDR3 size: 15 residues. V was pared by 0 bases and J by 6 bases, with 13 bases between. CDR3 sequence (DNA): TGTGCCAGCAGCCAAGATTCAGGTGTTTGGGATACGCAGTATTTT. Translating gives CASSQDSGVWDTQYF.

The chain joins TRBV5-1 to TRBJ2-5; 8 bases are shared with TRBD2. Trimming removed 3 bases from V and 5 bases from J; junction bases left unmatched: 9. Germline values: CDR1 SGHRS, CDR2 YFSETQ. This CDR3 spans 15 amino acids. This CDR3 reads CASSSGGPGSETQYF. The CDR3 DNA reads as TGCGCCAGCAGCTCGGGGGGGCCCGGTTCTGAGACCCAGTACTTC.

The chain is built from TRBV5-8 and TRBJ1-2; D not resolved. Germline loops: CDR1 SGHTS, CDR2 YDEGEE. With 4 bases removed from V and 4 bases from J, the gap between germline ends came to 8 bases. This CDR3 has 12 residues. The DNA for the CDR3 is TGTGCCAGCAGCCTGACAACCTATGGCTACACCTTC. Translating gives CASSLTTYGYTF.

This chain links TRBV5-6 with TRBJ2-2, with 7 bases lining up with TRBD2. Germline V CDR1 and CDR2: SGHDT, YYEEEE. The CDR3 extends over 15 amino acids. V lost 4 bases, J lost 6 bases, and 9 bases stayed unmatched. This CDR3 reads CASSPSGGAAGELFF. The CDR3 bases are TGTGCCAGCAGCCCTTCGGGGGGAGCTGCCGGGGAGCTGTTTTTT.

The chain links TRBV2 to TRBJ2-7, with 7 bases fitting TRBD1. The CDR3 has 11 amino acids. Germline CDR1 reads SNHLY; CDR2 reads FYNNEI. Germline trimming cut 9 bases from V and 6 bases from J; bases unmatched to any gene: 5. The CDR3 DNA follows: TGTGCCAGAGGGTCAGGGGGCGAGCAGTACTTC. Translated: CARGSGGEQYF. The full variable domain, completed using reference TRBV2 and TRBJ2-7, is EPEVTQTPSHQVTQMGQEVILRCVPISNHLYFYWYRQILGQKVEFLVSFYNNEISEKSEIFDDQFSVERPDGSNFTLKIRSTKLEDSAMYFCARGSGGEQYFGPGTRLTVT.

This sequence joins TRBV28 and TRBJ2-2; no reliable D call. The CDR3 spans 13 residues. The V gene lost 10 bases and the J gene lost 4 bases, with 13 bases spanning the gap. The germline gives CDR1 MDHEN, CDR2 SYDVKM. CDR3 DNA: TGTGCCATCCTCCCTCAGGCCACCGGGGAGCTGTTTTTT. Protein product: CAILPQATGELFF.

The chain has TRBV19 and TRBJ2-1; 13 positions agree with TRBD2. This CDR3 region has 16 residues. Per the germline V gene, CDR1 is LNHDA and CDR2 is SQIVND (reference sequence). V lost 5 bases to trimming and J lost 1 base; unmatched junction nucleotides: 2. For the CDR3, the DNA is TGTGCCAGTAGTGGACTAGCGGGAGAGTCCTACAATGAGCAGTTCTTC. Protein sequence: CASSGLAGESYNEQFF.

This chain uses TRBV6-1 with TRBJ2-5; 11 bases align to TRBD2. Unmatched junction bases numbered 5, after V lost 4 bases and J lost 4 bases. The CDR3 contains 15 residues. Germline lookup yields CDR1 MNHNS and CDR2 SASEGT. CDR3 DNA sequence: TGTGCCAGCAGTGTACTAGCGGGGGTGGTAGAGACCCAGTACTTC. This gives the protein CASSVLAGVVETQYF.

The CDR3, as DNA: TGTGCCAGTAGTACCAGGGGCACTGAAGCTTTCTTT. It translates to CASSTRGTEAFF. V and J are TRBV19 and TRBJ1-1; D is possibly TRBD1 (6 bases). V shed 4 bases and J shed 4 bases, with 7 bases lying between them. The CDR3 has 12 residues. Germline CDR1 is LNHDA and CDR2 is SQIVND (reference sequence).

The chain combines TRBV7-9 with TRBJ2-5; possibly TRBD2 for D (7 bases). The CDR3 has 17 amino acids. The germline V gene has CDR1 SEHNR and CDR2 FQNEAQ (reference sequence). V lost 5 bases to trimming and J lost 4 bases, with 23 bases between them. The CDR3 coding sequence is TGTGCCAGCAGCACAGGGAGCGGGACCGGGGGTAGAGAGACCCAGTACTTC. As protein: CASSTGSGTGGRETQYF.

The chain has TRBV9 and TRBJ2-2; 9 bases line up with TRBD2. J gave up 7 bases and V 0 bases, and 10 bases lay outside the gene matches. This CDR3 contains 17 residues. Germline V lookup: CDR1 SGDLS, CDR2 YYNGEE. CDR3 coding DNA: TGTGCCAGCAGCGTAGCGGCTAGCGGGAACTTAATCGGGGAGCTGTTTTTT. As protein: CASSVAASGNLIGELFF.